The clone carrying this T cell receptor beta chain was observed a handful of times. These data belong to a study of OX40 agonist ivuxolimab in advanced cancers. Looking at the study overall: The drug used for patients, ivuxolimab, was an agonistic anti-OX40 (CD134) antibody. Having had anti-PD-1, anti-PD-L1 or anti-CTLA-4 therapy before was allowed, and more than 35% had some. Patients with hepatocellular carcinoma, melanoma, renal cell or head and neck cancer made up the dose-escalation patients. At doses from 0.01 to 10 mg/kg, patients were given intravenous ivuxolimab every 2 weeks.

Method: immunoSEQ multiplex PCR; TCRdb's copy keeps in-frame clones and lacks some. The table records fewer than 85,000 clones, 65% to 90% of them present only once. Trimming shortened V by 4 bases and J by 4 bases, and 14 bases separated the two germline ends. Germline loops: CDR1 LGHNA, CDR2 YSLEER. The CDR3 has 15 amino acids. The rearrangement joins TRBV4-3 to TRBJ1-3; D is ambiguous. Source: CD4+ or CD8+ T cells sorted from blood, taken in a trial of the OX40 agonist ivuxolimab. The receptor was derived from an adult with an advanced solid tumor such as melanoma, head and neck, liver or kidney cancer. The CDR3 nucleotides are TGCGCCAGCAGCCTCTGGCCCACCCCCGGAAACACCATATATTTT. It encodes CASSLWPTPGNTIYF.